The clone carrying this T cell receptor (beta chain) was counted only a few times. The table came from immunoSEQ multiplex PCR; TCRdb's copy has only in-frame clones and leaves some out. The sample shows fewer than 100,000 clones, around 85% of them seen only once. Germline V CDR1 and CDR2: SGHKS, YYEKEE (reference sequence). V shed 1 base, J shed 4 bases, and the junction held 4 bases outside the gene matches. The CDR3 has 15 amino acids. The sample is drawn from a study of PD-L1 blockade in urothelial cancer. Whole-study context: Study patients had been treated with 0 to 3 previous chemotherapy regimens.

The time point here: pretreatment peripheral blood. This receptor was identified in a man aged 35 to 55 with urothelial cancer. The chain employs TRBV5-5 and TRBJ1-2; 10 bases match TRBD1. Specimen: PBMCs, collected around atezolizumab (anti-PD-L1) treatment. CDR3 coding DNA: TGTGCCAGCAGCTTGTACGGACAGGGGGTCTATGGCTACACCTTC. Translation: CASSLYGQGVYGYTF.